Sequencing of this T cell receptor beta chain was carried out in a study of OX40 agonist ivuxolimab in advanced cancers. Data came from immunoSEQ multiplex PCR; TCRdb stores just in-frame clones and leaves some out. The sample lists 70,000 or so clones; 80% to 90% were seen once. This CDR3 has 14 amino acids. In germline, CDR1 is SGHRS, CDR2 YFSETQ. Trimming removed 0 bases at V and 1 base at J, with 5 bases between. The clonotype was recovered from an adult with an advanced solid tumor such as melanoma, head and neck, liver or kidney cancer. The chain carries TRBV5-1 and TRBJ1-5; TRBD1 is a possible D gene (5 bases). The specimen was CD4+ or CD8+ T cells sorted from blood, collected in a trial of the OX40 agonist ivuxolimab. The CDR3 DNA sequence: TGCGCCAGCAGCTTGGAGGGGAGCAATCAGCCCCAGCATTTT. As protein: CASSLEGSNQPQHF. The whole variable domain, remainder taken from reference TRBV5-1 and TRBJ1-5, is KAGVTQTPRYLIKTRGQQVTLSCSPISGHRSVSWYQQTPGQGLQFLFEYFSETQRNKGNFPGRFSGRQFSNSRSEMNVSTLELGDSALYLCASSLEGSNQPQHFGDGTRLSIL.